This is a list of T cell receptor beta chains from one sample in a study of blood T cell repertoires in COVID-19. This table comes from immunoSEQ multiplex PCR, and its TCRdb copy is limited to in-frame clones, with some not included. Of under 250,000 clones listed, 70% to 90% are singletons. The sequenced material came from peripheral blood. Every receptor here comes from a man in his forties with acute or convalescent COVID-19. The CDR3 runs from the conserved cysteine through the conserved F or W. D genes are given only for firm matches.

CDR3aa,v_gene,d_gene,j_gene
CASNPKGDSDIYEQFF,TRBV5-5,NA,TRBJ2-1
CASRLDRGRYEQYF,TRBV6-6,TRBD1,TRBJ2-7
CASSKSIYSNQPQHF,TRBV19,NA,TRBJ1-5
CASSTHRGNTEAFF,TRBV5-1,TRBD1,TRBJ1-1
CASSPLAGDEQYF,TRBV6-2/TRBV6-3,TRBD2,TRBJ2-7
CASRGTYNEQFF,TRBV6-5,NA,TRBJ2-1
CASRLTSGGPSHEQYF,TRBV5-1,TRBD2,TRBJ2-7
CASSLPDMNEQYF,TRBV12-3/TRBV12-4,NA,TRBJ2-7
CASGAGTGIQKLFF,TRBV27,TRBD1,TRBJ1-4
CASSPRTGSGNTIYF,TRBV9,TRBD1,TRBJ1-3
CASSPQWTSGLKADTQYF,TRBV7-9,TRBD2,TRBJ2-3
CASSQARESSTDTQYF,TRBV4-2,NA,TRBJ2-3
CASSNPYRGSTEAFF,TRBV19,TRBD1,TRBJ1-1
CASSLAASGRTGELFF,TRBV7-8,NA,TRBJ2-2
CASSFSQQDTEAFF,TRBV18,NA,TRBJ1-1
CASFTGVAGHEQFF,TRBV18,TRBD2,TRBJ2-1
CASSLASGGRRYF,TRBV5-6,TRBD2,TRBJ2-7
CASSPDRGTGSSYEQYF,TRBV13,TRBD1,TRBJ2-7
CASSYGTGLSEQFF,TRBV11-3,TRBD1,TRBJ2-1
CATSPRDRGNQPQHF,TRBV24-1,NA,TRBJ1-5
CASSGALTDSNQPQHF,TRBV2,NA,TRBJ1-5
CASSRGLRQGDYEQYF,TRBV5-1,TRBD1,TRBJ2-7